The sequence of this T cell receptor beta chain was determined in a study of post-analysis software for immune sequencing data. Study observations and caveats: TRBV5-6, TRBV5-1 and TRBV20-1 belonged to a set of about five TRBV segments that were more frequent in patients than controls. Samples from a shared batch, those prepared together, strongly co-clustered by F measure. Controls significantly exceeded multiple sclerosis patients in normalized Chao1 diversity.

This clonotype was observed at least ten times. The antigen remains undetermined. Unique molecular identifiers featured in each of the TCR beta cDNA libraries. Each sample of about 0.95 to 11 million input T cells yielded around 500,000 cDNA molecules, so each molecule approximated one T cell. TCRdb called the PCR reads again in MiXCR, with one record for every CDR3 protein. Among around 500,000 distinct CDR3 sequences listed, roughly 34% were seen once. V dropped 6 bases and J dropped 0 bases, with 17 bases sitting between them. This CDR3 has 16 residues. The chain carries TRBV12-3 or TRBV12-4 and TRBJ1-2; TRBD1 is a possible D gene (5 bases). The receptor comes from a girl under 18 with multiple sclerosis. Sequenced sample: blood. The CDR3 protein is CASSSQMGEANYGYTF. CDR3 coding DNA: TGTGCCAGCAGCTCCCAAATGGGGGAAGCTAACTATGGCTACACCTTC.